This T cell receptor (beta chain) was sequenced for a study of CD8+ T cells in alopecia areata. Notes on the study in general: Scalp repertoires also include resident alphabeta T cells from normal skin.

Trimming pared 4 bases from V and 8 bases from J, leaving 11 bases between. CDR3 length equals 12 residues. Per germline, CDR1 MGHRA and CDR2 YSYEKL. Points on this clone: Its antigen is not identified.

Extracted RNA was reverse transcribed, and the resulting cDNA served as sequencing template. Only in-frame clones appear in the TCRdb table, and some are missing; sequencing was by immunoSEQ multiplex PCR. The table has approximately 180,000 clones, around 50% seen once. The specimen was CD4+ T cells sorted from blood, collected at week 0. The chain carries TRBV4-1 and TRBJ1-1; D is unclear. The receptor's source is a human donor with alopecia areata. In DNA form, the CDR3 reads TGCGCCAGCAGCCGACAAGGCAGGGAAGCTTTCTTT. This translates into CASSRQGREAFF.